This T cell receptor beta chain was sequenced for a study of T cell changes during pregnancy in multiple sclerosis. The CDR3 covers 15 residues. V lost 1 base and J lost 2, with 12 bases in between. Per germline, CDR1 SGHTA and CDR2 FQGNSA. TCRdb's table, derived via immunoSEQ multiplex PCR, lists solely in-frame clones and lacks some. The table shows 40,000 or so clones, with 91% occurring only once. The chain uses TRBV7-2 and TRBJ2-7, with D tentatively TRBD2 (5 bases). Sample: CD8+ T cells from peripheral blood mononuclear cells, taken in the second trimester of pregnancy. This receptor was obtained from a female donor with multiple sclerosis, enrolled in a pregnancy study. CDR3 sequence reads: CASSLVSGSTYEQYF. DNA for the CDR3: TGTGCCAGCAGCTTAGTTTCGGGGTCGACCTACGAGCAGTACTTC. Variable domain in full (rest from reference TRBV7-2 and TRBJ2-7): GAGVSQSPSNKVTEKGKDVELRCDPISGHTALYWYRQSLGQGLEFLIYFQGNSAPDKSGLPSDRFSAERTGGSVSTLTIQRTQQEDSAVYLCASSLVSGSTYEQYFGPGTRLTVT.